A single T cell receptor (beta chain) is shown here with its context. Measured with immunoSEQ multiplex PCR; TCRdb has only the in-frame clones, and not every one. The data show 45,000 to 60,000 clones, with approximately 93% seen just once and around 13% held by the top ten. The data stem from a study of OX40 agonist ivuxolimab in advanced cancers. Germline-derived CDR1 and CDR2 are LNHDA and SQIVND (reference sequence). This CDR3 is 13 amino acids long. Trimming removed 6 bases at V and 4 bases at J, with 11 bases between. Material: CD4+ or CD8+ T cells sorted from blood, obtained in a trial of the OX40 agonist ivuxolimab. The chain couples TRBV19 to TRBJ2-3, with D uncertain. The receptor's source is an adult with an advanced solid tumor such as melanoma, head and neck, liver or kidney cancer. The DNA of the CDR3 is TGTGCCAGTAGCCGACCGCCGCCAGATACGCAGTATTTT. Translating it yields CASSRPPPDTQYF.